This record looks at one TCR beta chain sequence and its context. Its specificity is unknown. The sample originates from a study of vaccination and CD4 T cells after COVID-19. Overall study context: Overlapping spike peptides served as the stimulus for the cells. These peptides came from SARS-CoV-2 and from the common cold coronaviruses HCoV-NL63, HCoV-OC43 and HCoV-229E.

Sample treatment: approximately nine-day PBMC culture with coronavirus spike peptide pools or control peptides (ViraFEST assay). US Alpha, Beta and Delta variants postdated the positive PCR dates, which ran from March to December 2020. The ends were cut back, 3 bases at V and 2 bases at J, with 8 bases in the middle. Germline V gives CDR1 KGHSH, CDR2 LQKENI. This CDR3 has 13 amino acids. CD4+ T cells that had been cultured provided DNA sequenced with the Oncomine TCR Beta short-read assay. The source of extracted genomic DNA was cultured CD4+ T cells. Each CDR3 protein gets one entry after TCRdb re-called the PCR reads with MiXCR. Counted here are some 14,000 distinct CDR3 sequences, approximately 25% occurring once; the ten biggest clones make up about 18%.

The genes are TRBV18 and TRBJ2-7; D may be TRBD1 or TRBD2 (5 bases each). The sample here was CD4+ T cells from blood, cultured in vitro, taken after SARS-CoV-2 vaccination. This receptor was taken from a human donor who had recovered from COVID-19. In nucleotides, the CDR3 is TGTGCCAGCTCACCGGGGACGACCTACGAGCAGTACTTC. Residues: CASSPGTTYEQYF.